This T cell receptor beta chain comes out of a study of OX40 agonist ivuxolimab in advanced cancers. Study-wide context: Patients treated during dose escalation were battling hepatocellular carcinoma, melanoma, renal cell or head and neck cancer. Prior checkpoint blockade (anti-PD-1, anti-PD-L1 or anti-CTLA-4) was permitted; about 40% had it. Study-wide results and limits: Normalized T-cell clonal expansion was also low in some nonresponders.

Germline V gene sequence: CDR1 SGHDN, CDR2 FVKESK. Trimming stripped 2 bases from V and 9 bases from J, with 14 bases between. The CDR3 loop spans 14 amino acids. About this clone: Its antigen is not identified.

The assay was immunoSEQ multiplex PCR, and TCRdb's table has in-frame clones only and misses some. The sample comprises 90,000 or so clones, more than 75% of which are singletons, and around 1.6% rests with the top ten. The TCR was taken from an adult with an advanced solid tumor such as melanoma, head and neck, liver or kidney cancer. The source was CD4+ or CD8+ T cells sorted from blood, collected in a trial of the OX40 agonist ivuxolimab. The V gene is TRBV14, the J gene TRBJ2-1, with D possibly called TRBD1 or TRBD2 (6 bases each). CDR3 sequence (DNA): TGTGCCAGCAGCCAAATACTCGGAGGGGGTGAGCAGTTCTTC. Translated: CASSQILGGGEQFF.